The rows below give T cell receptor beta chains drawn from one sample of a study of blood T cell repertoires in COVID-19. This table comes from immunoSEQ multiplex PCR, and its TCRdb copy is limited to in-frame clones, with some not included. The sample records 350,000 to 450,000 clones, around nine tenths being singletons. The specimen sequenced was peripheral blood. The source of these receptors is a human donor in a cohort sampled during active COVID-19. Both conserved end residues are part of each CDR3. The D gene is left open where the match is weak. Size is omitted from some rows. Given values are once, few, many or a class for expanded clones.

J,size,D,V,CDR3,DNA
TRBJ2-5,few,NA,TRBV5-6,CASSFIGEMETQYF,TGTGCCAGCAGCTTTATCGGGGAAATGGAGACCCAGTACTTC
TRBJ1-4,NA,NA,TRBV10-3,CAISERAGNIEKLFF,TGTGCCATCAGTGAAAGGGCAGGGAACATAGAAAAACTGTTTTTT
TRBJ2-5,NA,NA,TRBV5-1,CASSPGVARETQYF,TGCGCCAGCAGCCCCGGAGTAGCCAGAGAGACCCAGTACTTC
TRBJ1-1,NA,NA,TRBV9,CASSVEIGTEAFF,TGTGCCAGCAGCGTAGAAATCGGCACTGAAGCTTTCTTT
TRBJ1-2,once,NA,TRBV4-2,CASSQDLQGRYGYTF,TGTGCCAGCAGCCAAGATCTCCAAGGGAGGTATGGCTACACCTTC
TRBJ2-7,NA,TRBD2,TRBV6-5,CASRAGGVWDYEQYF,TGTGCCAGCAGGGCCGGGGGGGTCTGGGACTACGAGCAGTACTTC
TRBJ1-2,NA,NA,TRBV28,CASRLYTGDNYGYTF,TGTGCCAGCAGGCTATATACAGGCGATAACTATGGCTACACCTTC
TRBJ2-5,NA,TRBD2,TRBV11-2,CASSSSTSGRARETQYF,TGTGCCAGCAGCTCATCGACTAGCGGGAGGGCTAGAGAGACCCAGTACTTC
TRBJ1-2,NA,NA,TRBV15,CATSRDGLGANYGYTF,TGTGCCACCAGCAGAGATGGTTTAGGGGCTAACTATGGCTACACCTTC
TRBJ2-7,NA,TRBD1,TRBV6-5,CASSPWTGSVKYF,TGTGCCAGCAGTCCTTGGACAGGTTCTGTGAAGTACTTC